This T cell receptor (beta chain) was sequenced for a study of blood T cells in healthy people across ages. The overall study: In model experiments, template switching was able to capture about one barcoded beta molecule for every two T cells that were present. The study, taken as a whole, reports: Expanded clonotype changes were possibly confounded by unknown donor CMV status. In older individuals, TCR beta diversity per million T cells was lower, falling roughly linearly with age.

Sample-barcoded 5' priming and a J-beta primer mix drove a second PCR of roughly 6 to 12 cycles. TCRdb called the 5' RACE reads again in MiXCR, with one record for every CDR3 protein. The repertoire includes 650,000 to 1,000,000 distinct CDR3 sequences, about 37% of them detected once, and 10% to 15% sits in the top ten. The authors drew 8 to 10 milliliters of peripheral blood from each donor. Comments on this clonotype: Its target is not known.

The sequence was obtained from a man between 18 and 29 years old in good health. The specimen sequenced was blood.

DNA for the CDR3: TGTGCCAGCAGCCCAGACAGGGCTCGGGATGAGCAGTTCTTC. It translates to CASSPDRARDEQFF. The V gene is TRBV7-9, the J gene TRBJ2-1; 7 bases agree with TRBD1. This CDR3 contains 14 residues. CDR1 is SEHNR and CDR2 is FQNEAQ in the germline V gene (reference sequence). V was clipped by 5 bases and J by 8 bases; unmatched bases: 9.